The rows below give T cell receptor beta chains drawn from one sample of a study of OX40 agonist ivuxolimab in advanced cancers. Using immunoSEQ multiplex PCR, the repertoire was profiled, and TCRdb retains in-frame clones only, with some absent. Of fewer than 75,000 clones in the sample, around 90% were seen once. The sample in question was CD4+ or CD8+ T cells sorted from blood, obtained in a trial of the OX40 agonist ivuxolimab. The origin of the receptors is an adult with an advanced solid tumor such as melanoma, head and neck, liver or kidney cancer. Both conserved end residues are part of each CDR3. Clone size is stated in some rows and not others, as once, few, many or a class when expanded.

CDR3 protein,clone size,J gene,V gene
CASSSPRDRGSYEQYF,NA,TRBJ2-7,TRBV6-5
CASSSRGLSYNEQFF,NA,TRBJ2-1,TRBV11-2
CASSPDNSLNTEAFF,NA,TRBJ1-1,TRBV6-6
CASSIDRNEKLFF,NA,TRBJ1-4,TRBV19
CASSPGQSAAYGYTF,NA,TRBJ1-2,TRBV7-9
CASSLVFLVQTEAFF,NA,TRBJ1-1,TRBV5-5
CASGVSIGENTEAFF,medium-sized,TRBJ1-1,TRBV28
CASSPRYGREIDTQYF,once,TRBJ2-3,TRBV7-9
CSVGGGYDTQYF,NA,TRBJ2-3,TRBV29-1
CASSQEAGLAGFNTGELFF,NA,TRBJ2-2,TRBV4-1
CASSPQGSARGDTQYF,NA,TRBJ2-3,TRBV5-1
CASSPYQGGVWGYTF,NA,TRBJ1-2,TRBV18
CASSLGLSNTEAFF,NA,TRBJ1-1,TRBV6-5
CATSQVIGDSPLHF,NA,TRBJ1-6,TRBV15
CASSLDRGEQFF,NA,TRBJ2-1,TRBV2
CASSLGGENYGYTF,NA,TRBJ1-2,TRBV5-1
CASGMDRPNEKLFF,NA,TRBJ1-4,TRBV28
CASSPDRVPYEQYF,NA,TRBJ2-7,TRBV11-2
CAALSGTEAFF,NA,TRBJ1-1,TRBV6-6
CASSEMPQENYGYTF,NA,TRBJ1-2,TRBV6-1
CASKGFIDGNQPQHF,few,TRBJ1-5,TRBV2
CASSWSMGTEAFF,NA,TRBJ1-1,TRBV18
CASSWSGRYEQYF,NA,TRBJ2-7,TRBV6-5
CAWSVLDTEAFF,NA,TRBJ1-1,TRBV30
CASSFEGLGTDTQYF,NA,TRBJ2-3,TRBV5-1
CASSLWGTGSSYNSPLHF,NA,TRBJ1-6,TRBV5-1
CARSLTSLQETQYF,NA,TRBJ2-5,TRBV5-3
CASTPSVGGYEQFF,NA,TRBJ2-1,TRBV7-9
CASRGTTTDTQYF,NA,TRBJ2-3,TRBV19
CASSSVGGRDYNEQFF,NA,TRBJ2-1,TRBV7-3